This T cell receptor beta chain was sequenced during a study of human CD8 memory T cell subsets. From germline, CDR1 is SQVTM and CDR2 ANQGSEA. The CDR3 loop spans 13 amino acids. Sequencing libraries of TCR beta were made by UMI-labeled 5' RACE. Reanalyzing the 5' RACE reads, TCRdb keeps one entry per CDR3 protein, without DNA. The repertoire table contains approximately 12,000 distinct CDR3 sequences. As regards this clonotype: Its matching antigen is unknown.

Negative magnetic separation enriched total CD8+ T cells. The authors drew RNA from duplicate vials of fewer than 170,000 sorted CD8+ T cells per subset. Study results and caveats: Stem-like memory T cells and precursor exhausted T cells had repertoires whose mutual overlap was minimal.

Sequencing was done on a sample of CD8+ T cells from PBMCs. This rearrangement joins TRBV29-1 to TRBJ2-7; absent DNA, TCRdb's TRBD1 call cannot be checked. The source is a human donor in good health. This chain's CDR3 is CSVQDTASYEQYF.